This entry concerns a single T cell receptor beta chain. Its binding antigen is unknown. No much larger clonotype is one base removed from it; base qualities were not supplied. Each collaborating institution followed its own protocols to collect whole blood in K2EDTA tubes. For TCRbeta analysis, collaborator samples were shipped as frozen whole blood, as isolated PBMCs, or as DNA extracted from either sample type. The germline V gene (reference sequence) yields SEHNR for CDR1 and FQNEAQ for CDR2. At the junction V is shortened by 4 bases and J by 6 bases; bases outside the gene matches: 7. The CDR3 sequence holds 16 residues, the cysteine and phenylalanine included. Kept here is only the CDR3 DNA, which spans 48 bases and is read in frame from base 1. The immunoSEQ Assay, a bias-controlled multiplex PCR, was used to amplify TCRbeta CDR3 regions from genomic DNA. As for the original processing: Nucleated cell counts per sample were estimated from amplification of reference gene primers within the assay. Sequence reads were collapsed and filtered to measure the absolute abundance of every unique TCRbeta CDR3 rearrangement. For each sample, productive Simpson clonality was calculated by taking the square root of Simpson's diversity index across productive rearrangements. As stored in TCRdb, this immuneACCESS dataset retains in-frame rearrangements with V and J assigned. A fraction of the clones does not appear; measured against another copy, unresolved V genes explain less than half of the discrepancy, and the remainder lacks a known reason. The V and J calls and clone size were taken over from that table, and D and trimming were inferred from the DNA. This sample holds 350,000 to 450,000 clones; 85% were observed only once. More than 3% of the sample goes to the ten largest clones.

This specimen belongs to a study of blood T cell repertoires in COVID-19 (dated by TCRdb to 2018 to 2021). Looking at the study overall: Samples covering the acute and convalescent phases of COVID-19 were provided by collaborators in the United States, Italy and Spain. The material from the prospective study consisted of cDNA or gDNA derived from T cells, B-cell-depleted T cells, or PBMCs. The dataset comprised deeply sampled blood TCRbeta repertoires from subjects exposed to, actively infected with, or recovered from COVID-19. The repertoires were released in a freely available public database intended as a resource for research on the immune response to SARS-CoV-2. The samples were drawn from the first 160 participants of the ongoing ImmuneRACE study and from over 950 subjects provided by 6 global collaborators. The sample metadata nearly always contained a de-identified subject ID, COVID-19 status, age in years and sex. HLA class I and class II types, where available, came from metadata supplied by the sample provider rather than from assay-based typing. Overall study results and their limits: The amount of clinical and demographic metadata varied by source and participant and was provided uncurated.

This receptor was identified in a woman aged 18-29 years with acute or convalescent COVID-19. The sequencing sample was made of peripheral blood. This receptor chain uses TRBV7-9 and TRBJ2-4, with TRBD2 matching 12 junction bases. Here is the DNA: TGTGCCAGCAGCTCCCCGACTAGCGGGAGACCAAACATTCAGTACTTC. It translates to CASSSPTSGRPNIQYF.